The rows below give T cell receptor beta chains drawn from one sample of a study of metastatic and nonmetastatic thyroid tumors. TCRdb re-analyzed the PCR reads using MiXCR. Seen here are some 17,000 clones, around 23% observed once, and the top ten hold approximately 15%. Input material: adjacent normal tissue. The receptors were sampled from a female donor with papillary thyroid cancer or a benign thyroid nodule (not recorded which). Some clones in this sample may be carry-over from other donors' samples. The CDR3 runs from the conserved cysteine through the conserved F or W. D genes are given only for firm matches. Not all rows give a size; the values are once, few, many and, for expanded clones, a class.

NA	TRBV6-5	NA	TRBJ2-1	CASIYSFRRRGNDQFF	TGTGCCAGCATTTACTCGTTCAGGAGACGAGGCAATGATCAGTTCTTC
NA	TRBV6-1	TRBD2	TRBJ2-5	CASSEVGAGVTQYF	TGTGCCAGCAGTGAAGTCGGGGCGGGAGTGACCCAGTACTTC
NA	TRBV28	TRBD1	TRBJ1-5	CASRGGGLNQPQHF	TGTGCCAGCAGGGGAGGGGGCCTAAATCAGCCCCAGCATTTT
few	TRBV19	NA	TRBJ1-6	CASSIGGSPLHF	TGTGCCAGTAGTATAGGTGGATCACCCCTCCACTTT
medium-sized	TRBV19	NA	TRBJ2-1	CASSIGVEQFF	TGTGCCAGTAGTATTGGGGTTGAGCAGTTCTTC
NA	TRBV20-1	TRBD1	TRBJ1-2	CSFQQGAQGYTF	TGCAGCTTCCAACAGGGGGCGCAGGGCTACACCTTC
few	TRBV6-1	TRBD2	TRBJ2-1	CASSEASSGNEQFF	TGTGCCAGCAGTGAAGCGTCTAGCGGCAATGAGCAGTTCTTC
NA	TRBV5-1	NA	TRBJ1-1	CASSLAQMNTEAFF	TGCGCCAGCAGCTTGGCACAAATGAACACTGAAGCTTTCTTT
NA	TRBV6-1	NA	TRBJ1-5	CASRYWTDYDQPQHF	TGTGCCAGCAGGTATTGGACAGATTACGATCAGCCCCAGCATTTT
medium-sized	TRBV19	TRBD2	TRBJ2-2	CASMWTSGGLTGELFF	TGTGCCAGTATGTGGACTAGCGGGGGATTAACCGGGGAGCTGTTTTTT
NA	TRBV29-1	NA	TRBJ2-7	CSNYEQYF	TGCAGCAATTACGAGCAGTACTTC
few	TRBV5-1	NA	TRBJ2-7	CASSSGASYEQYF	TGCGCCAGCAGCTCAGGGGCGAGCTACGAGCAGTACTTC
few	TRBV19	NA	TRBJ2-7	CASRKGRPNSSYEQYF	TGTGCCAGTAGGAAGGGTCGGCCCAACAGCTCCTACGAGCAGTACTTC
NA	TRBV3-1	NA	TRBJ1-2	CASSQGVAYGYTF	TGTGCCAGCAGCCAAGGTGTAGCCTATGGCTACACCTTC
NA	TRBV20-1	NA	TRBJ1-1	CSARDSRRGTEAFF	TGCAGTGCTAGAGATAGTCGGCGGGGGACTGAAGCTTTCTTT
few	TRBV10-2	NA	TRBJ1-5	CASSSDNNQPQHF	TGCGCCAGCAGTTCAGACAATAATCAGCCCCAGCATTTT
few	TRBV20-1	TRBD2	TRBJ2-1	CSATDFLAGAELSSYNEQFF	TGCAGTGCTACCGATTTTTTAGCGGGAGCGGAGCTGAGCTCCTACAATGAGCAGTTCTTC
NA	TRBV10-2	NA	TRBJ2-1	CASKPYNEQFF	TGCGCCAGCAAGCCCTACAATGAGCAGTTCTTC
NA	TRBV12-3/TRBV12-4	NA	TRBJ2-1	CASSSSQGSYNEQFF	TGTGCCAGCAGCTCGAGTCAGGGCTCGTACAATGAGCAGTTCTTC
few	TRBV12-3/TRBV12-4	NA	TRBJ1-3	CASSWDADSGNTIYF	TGTGCCAGCAGTTGGGACGCCGACTCTGGAAACACCATATATTTT
once	TRBV7-3	NA	TRBJ2-2	CASSFPGTGELFF	TGTGCCAGCAGCTTCCCAGGGACCGGGGAGCTGTTTTTT
large	TRBV27	TRBD2	TRBJ2-1	CASSLRLAGGPNNEQFF	TGTGCCAGCAGTTTACGACTAGCGGGAGGGCCAAACAATGAGCAGTTCTTC
NA	TRBV7-9	NA	TRBJ2-5	CASSLKEETQYF	TGTGCCAGCAGCTTAAAGGAAGAAACCCAGTACTTC
NA	TRBV6-1	NA	TRBJ1-2	CAGDLFGADEYYGYTF	TGTGCCGGGGATCTATTCGGTGCGGATGAATACTATGGCTACACCTTC
NA	TRBV20-1	NA	TRBJ1-2	CSASPRYYGYTF	TGCAGTGCTAGCCCCAGGTACTATGGCTACACCTTC
few	TRBV10-1	TRBD2	TRBJ2-3	CASSEQKRGGDTQYF	TGCGCCAGCAGTGAGCAAAAGCGGGGGGGAGATACGCAGTATTTT
NA	TRBV20-1	NA	TRBJ1-5	CSARELGPSNQPQHF	TGCAGTGCTAGAGAACTAGGGCCCAGCAATCAGCCCCAGCATTTT
NA	TRBV28	NA	TRBJ2-7	CASRVVGEQYF	TGTGCCAGCAGGGTGGTAGGGGAGCAGTACTTC
few	TRBV27	NA	TRBJ1-2	CASSPGGVQNYGYTF	TGTGCCAGCAGTCCCGGGGGAGTCCAGAACTATGGCTACACCTTC
medium-sized	TRBV28	TRBD1	TRBJ1-5	CASSLTGGVNQPQHF	TGTGCCAGCAGTCTGACAGGGGGTGTCAATCAGCCCCAGCATTTT
few	TRBV10-3	NA	TRBJ1-2	CAISTPAGSGYTF	TGTGCCATCAGTACCCCGGCAGGAAGTGGCTACACCTTC
NA	TRBV11-2	NA	TRBJ2-3	CASSLDVTDTQYF	TGTGCCAGCAGCTTAGATGTAACAGATACGCAGTATTTT
NA	TRBV7-9	NA	TRBJ1-3	CASSLEGTLNTIYF	TGTGCCAGCAGCTTAGAGGGCACTCTGAACACCATATATTTT
NA	TRBV4-3	NA	TRBJ2-3	CASSQRQGLGQYF	TGCGCCAGCAGCCAAAGGCAGGGGTTGGGGCAGTATTTT
NA	TRBV6-1	TRBD2	TRBJ2-3	CASSEVAGGTDTQYF	TGTGCCAGCAGTGAAGTAGCGGGAGGTACAGATACGCAGTATTTT
NA	TRBV3-1	NA	TRBJ2-7	CASSQVGEQYF	TGTGCCAGCAGCCAAGTCGGCGAGCAGTACTTC
NA	TRBV14	TRBD2	TRBJ2-2	CVSSQVGTSATGELFF	TGTGTCAGCAGCCAAGTTGGGACTAGCGCCACCGGGGAGCTGTTTTTT
NA	TRBV6-1	NA	TRBJ1-2	CASSGRTEGGYTF	TGTGCCAGCAGTGGCCGGACGGAGGGTGGCTACACCTTC
NA	TRBV11-1	TRBD1	TRBJ1-2	CASSIPGTGGVYYGYTF	TGTGCCAGCAGCATCCCCGGGACAGGGGGAGTATACTATGGCTACACCTTC
NA	TRBV11-2	NA	TRBJ2-7	CASSSPRAGYEQYF	TGTGCCAGCAGCTCCCCCAGGGCGGGCTACGAGCAGTACTTC
NA	TRBV6-1	NA	TRBJ1-1	CAISSGGARAFF	TGTGCCATCAGCAGTGGAGGGGCTCGGGCTTTCTTT
NA	TRBV20-1	TRBD2	TRBJ2-2	CSAIVGLAGINTGELFF	TGCAGTGCTATAGTTGGCCTAGCGGGAATTAACACCGGGGAGCTGTTTTTT